The 23 T cell receptor beta chains given below trace back to one sample, sequenced in a study of blood T cell repertoires in COVID-19. Profiling relied on immunoSEQ multiplex PCR, and the TCRdb table lists in-frame clones only, not all of them. Of under 50,000 clones listed, 85% to 95% were seen once; the top ten hold roughly 0.99%. The sample taken for sequencing was peripheral blood. Receptors originate from a man aged 60-69 years with COVID-19, enrolled during active disease.

The J gene is TRBJ2-1, the V gene TRBV11-3; 10 bases align to TRBD2. Trimming took 3 bases from V and 1 from J; bases not matched to a gene: 3. In germline, CDR1 is SGHNT, CDR2 YENEEA. CDR3 length equals 16 residues. CDR3 sequence: CASSLRAGGSYNEQFF. CDR3 coding DNA: TGTGCCAGCAGCTTGAGAGCGGGAGGGTCCTACAATGAGCAGTTCTTC.

This rearrangement joins TRBV5-5 to TRBJ1-4; D not certain. Germline-derived CDR1 and CDR2 are SGHKS and YYEKEE (reference sequence). The V gene lost 0 bases and the J gene lost 3 bases, with 12 bases spanning the gap. CDR3 length equals 16 residues. CDR3 region: CASSLVLNPANEKLFF. The CDR3 region has the DNA TGTGCCAGCAGCTTGGTCCTGAATCCGGCTAATGAAAAACTGTTTTTT.

The V and J genes are TRBV5-4 and TRBJ2-5; tentative D call: TRBD1 (6 bases). Germline V CDR1 and CDR2: SGHNT, YYREEE (reference sequence). This CDR3 has 14 residues. Trimming removed 4 bases from V and 1 base from J, with 11 bases in between. In DNA, the CDR3 is TGTGCCAGCAGCCCACGGACAGCCCAAGAGACCCAGTACTTC. It codes for CASSPRTAQETQYF.

The chain employs TRBV5-6 and TRBJ1-2, with TRBD1 matching over 7 bases. Trimming removed 3 bases from V and 4 bases from J; junction bases left unmatched: 6. The CDR3 totals 14 residues. Per the germline V gene, CDR1 is SGHDT and CDR2 is YYEEEE. CDR3 in DNA: TGTGCCAGCAGCTCAGGGACAGCCTTCTATGGCTACACCTTC. This encodes CASSSGTAFYGYTF.

The V gene is TRBV7-3, the J gene TRBJ1-1, with TRBD1 matching over 7 bases. Losses at the gene ends were 0 bases for V and 1 base for J; bases not matched to a gene: 2. The germline V gene has CDR1 SGHTA and CDR2 FQGTGA. This CDR3 spans 15 amino acids. CDR3 loop: CASSLTGGSNTEAFF. The CDR3 DNA follows: TGTGCCAGCAGCTTAACAGGGGGCTCGAACACTGAAGCTTTCTTT.

This clone was seen a single time. The V call is TRBV19, the J call TRBJ2-2, with 9 bases lining up with TRBD1. The CDR3 has 16 residues. After removal of 4 bases from V and 7 bases from J, the junction contained 10 bases not matched to a gene. Germline V gives CDR1 LNHDA, CDR2 SQIVND (reference sequence). The CDR3 sequence: CASSRPQDRGGGELFF. The CDR3 nucleotides read TGTGCCAGTAGTAGGCCCCAGGACAGGGGAGGCGGGGAGCTGTTTTTT.

V gene TRBV15 combines with J gene TRBJ2-7, with D unclear. CDR3 length: 15 residues. With 0 bases removed from V and 0 bases from J, the gap between germline ends came to 9 bases. In germline, CDR1 is LNHNV, CDR2 YYDKDF (reference sequence). CDR3 DNA: TGTGCCACCAGCAGAGATCATGGCTCCTCCTACGAGCAGTACTTC. Its protein product is CATSRDHGSSYEQYF.

The rearrangement joins TRBV4-1 to TRBJ1-1, with D perhaps matching TRBD1 (5 bases). CDR1 is MGHRA, CDR2 YSYEKL, per germline. The CDR3 contains 15 residues. V lost 1 base and J 0 bases, leaving 9 bases between the germline ends. The CDR3 coding sequence is TGCGCCAGCAGCCAAGGACAGACACTGAACACTGAAGCTTTCTTT. It yields the protein CASSQGQTLNTEAFF.

The chain joins TRBV28 to TRBJ1-2; no firm D call. V was cut by 10 bases and J by 9 bases, with 21 bases left in between. This CDR3 is built from 13 residues. Germline CDR1 and CDR2: MDHEN and SYDVKM. The CDR3 nucleotides read TGTGCCATCCTTTCAGGTTTTTCGAATCGCTACACCTTC. This sequence encodes CAILSGFSNRYTF.

J is TRBJ1-3 and V is TRBV18; D is uncertain. The CDR3 is made up of 16 amino acids. The V gene lost 4 bases and the J gene lost 0 bases, with 13 bases spanning the gap. The V gene's germline CDR1 is KGHSH and CDR2 LQKENI. In DNA, the CDR3 is TGTGCCAGCTCACAAGCAGCCGGCGGCTCTGGAAACACCATATATTTT. Its translation is CASSQAAGGSGNTIYF.

The rearrangement joins TRBV2 to TRBJ1-4; maybe TRBD1 (6 bases). Germline V gene lookup returns CDR1 SNHLY and CDR2 FYNNEI. The V gene lost 7 bases and the J gene lost 0 bases, with 12 bases spanning the gap. The CDR3 consists of 15 residues. The CDR3 bases are TGTGCCAGCAACCTCCGACAGGCAACTAATGAAAAACTGTTTTTT. It yields the protein CASNLRQATNEKLFF.

This chain links TRBV3-1 (or the pseudogene TRBV3-2) with TRBJ1-6; D is undetermined. This CDR3 spans 14 amino acids. Between the trimmed V and J ends, which lost 4 bases and 6 bases, there was a span of 10 bases. The V gene's germline CDR1 is LGHDT and CDR2 YNNKEL (reference sequence). The CDR3 DNA sequence: TGTGCCAGCAGCCCTCAATCTATTAATTCACCCCTCCACTTT. This gives the protein CASSPQSINSPLHF.

The chain recombines TRBV4-2 with TRBJ2-1, with 9 nucleotides matching TRBD2. Germline-derived CDR1 and CDR2 are LGHNA and YNFKEQ. The CDR3 contains 16 residues. Trimming removed 1 base from V and 5 bases from J; junction bases left unmatched: 6. The CDR3 region has the DNA TGTGCCAGCAGCCAAGGAGAACAGCGGGGGGACAATGAGCAGTTCTTC. It specifies CASSQGEQRGDNEQFF.

This clone was observed a handful of times. Additional DNA sequences in this sample encode the identical CDR3. The chain couples TRBV5-1 to TRBJ2-3; perhaps TRBD2 as D (6 bases). Germline V CDR1 and CDR2: SGHRS, YFSETQ. V was cut by 0 bases and J by 4 bases, with 6 bases left in between. This CDR3 is 13 amino acids long. CDR3 DNA: TGCGCCAGCAGCTTGGGGGGGGCAGATACGCAGTATTTT. This gives the protein CASSLGGADTQYF.

The rearrangement joins TRBV27 to TRBJ1-2, with D possibly being TRBD1 (6 bases). This CDR3 is built from 12 residues. V lost 6 bases, J lost 8 bases, and 13 bases lay in between. CDR1 and CDR2 (germline): MNHEY, SMNVEV (reference sequence). The CDR3 loop is CASRNWDTGYTF. The DNA for the CDR3 is TGTGCCAGCAGGAACTGGGACACCGGCTACACCTTC.

This chain uses TRBV5-4 with TRBJ2-6; the match to TRBD1 covers 7 bases. The CDR3 totals 18 residues. V was clipped by 2 bases and J by 0 bases; unmatched bases: 8. Per germline, CDR1 SGHNT and CDR2 YYREEE (reference sequence). CDR3 bases: TGTGCCAGCAGCTTACCGACAGGGCGAGGCTCTGGGGCCAACGTCCTGACTTTC. Amino acids: CASSLPTGRGSGANVLTF.

Here the CDR3 reads CASSPWAGTSGRAGDTQYF. CDR3 DNA sequence: TGTGCCAGCAGCCCATGGGCAGGGACTAGCGGGAGGGCCGGAGATACGCAGTATTTT. This chain joins TRBV28 and TRBJ2-3, with 16 bases aligning to TRBD2. The CDR3 is 19 amino acids. Germline V gene data show CDR1 as MDHEN and CDR2 as SYDVKM. V lost 6 bases and J lost 5; bases outside the gene matches: 14.

This sequence joins TRBV19 and TRBJ2-7, with TRBD2 matching 8 bases. The V and J ends lost 6 bases and 0 bases, in that order; junction bases with no gene match: 13. Germline loops: CDR1 LNHDA, CDR2 SQIVND (reference sequence). The CDR3 covers 17 residues. CDR3 sequence: CASSPGPRLAHSYEQYF. The CDR3 region has the DNA TGTGCCAGTAGCCCCGGGCCCCGACTAGCGCACTCCTACGAGCAGTACTTC.

This rearrangement joins TRBV7-2 to TRBJ1-2, with a possible D match to TRBD1 (6 bases). Trimming took 7 bases from V and 1 from J, leaving 19 bases between them. Germline-derived CDR1 and CDR2 are SGHTA and FQGNSA. The CDR3 covers 16 residues. CDR3: CASKSPTGMNNYGYTF. The CDR3 DNA is TGTGCCAGCAAATCACCGACAGGAATGAATAACTATGGCTACACCTTC.

V and J are TRBV7-2 and TRBJ2-6, with D perhaps TRBD2 (7 bases). CDR1 SGHTA and CDR2 FQGNSA come from the germline V gene. V was trimmed by 5 bases and J by 0 bases, leaving 17 bases between them. There are 18 residues in the CDR3. Here the CDR3 DNA reads TGTGCCAGCAGCGACCGGGGGGCAGGGCGCTCTGGGGCCAACGTCCTGACTTTC. This translates into CASSDRGAGRSGANVLTF. Supplemented by reference TRBV7-2 and TRBJ2-6, the full variable domain reads GAGVSQSPSNKVTEKGKDVELRCDPISGHTALYWYRQSLGQGLEFLIYFQGNSAPDKSGLPSDRFSAERTGGSVSTLTIQRTQQEDSAVYLCASSDRGAGRSGANVLTFGAGSRLTVL.

The chain carries TRBV18 and TRBJ1-1; tentative D call: TRBD1 (6 bases). In germline, CDR1 is KGHSH, CDR2 LQKENI. This CDR3 is built from 18 residues. V was trimmed by 2 bases and J by 0 bases, leaving 19 bases between them. As DNA, the CDR3 is TGTGCCAGCTCACCAGGAACAGGGTTGGGCGACATGAACACTGAAGCTTTCTTT. This gives the protein CASSPGTGLGDMNTEAFF.

This clone has only one observation. The chain links TRBV5-8 to TRBJ2-1, with 9 nucleotides matching TRBD2. The germline V gene encodes CDR1 SGHTS and CDR2 YDEGEE. V was pared by 8 bases and J by 0 bases, with 6 bases of the junction left unmatched. This CDR3 is built from 15 residues. In DNA form, the CDR3 reads TGTGCCAGTTTAAGTAGCGGGGGCTCCTACAATGAGCAGTTCTTC. The encoded protein is CASLSSGGSYNEQFF.

J is TRBJ1-5 and V is TRBV28; 8 nucleotides line up with TRBD1. This CDR3 is 15 amino acids long. The germline CDR1 and CDR2 sequences are MDHEN and SYDVKM. J gave up 3 bases and V 5 bases, and 6 bases lay outside the gene matches. The CDR3 protein is CASSRRTGINQPQHF. CDR3 DNA sequence: TGTGCCAGCAGTCGACGGACAGGGATCAATCAGCCCCAGCATTTT.